A selection of T cell receptor beta chains follows, all from one sample in a study of T cells in Graves' hyperthyroidism and ophthalmopathy. One entry per CDR3 protein, called by TCRdb with MiXCR from the multiplex PCR reads. The data show over 350,000 distinct CDR3 sequences, around 15% seen once. Sequencing used blood. The receptors come from a man in his forties or fifties with Graves' ophthalmopathy. Both conserved end residues are trimmed from each CDR3.

v_call	j_call	cdr3_aa
TRBV13	TRBJ2-1	ASGATGLYNEQF
TRBV11-2	TRBJ2-7	ASSYAGQGNEEY
TRBV10-1	TRBJ2-3	ASSAEGGRQDTQY
TRBV28	TRBJ2-7	ASSLGVEWRSTEQY
TRBV20-1	TRBJ2-5	SASPLAGVVETQY
TRBV15	TRBJ1-1	ATSEILNTEAF
TRBV28	TRBJ2-5	ASSLSLETQY
TRBV11-1	TRBJ2-7	ASSQTGDGYEQY
TRBV15	TRBJ2-3	ATSAPGTSTDTQY
TRBV20-1	TRBJ2-1	SATSLEGNFNEQF